These T cell receptor beta chains were read from a single sample in a study of T cells in Graves' hyperthyroidism and ophthalmopathy. TCRdb re-derived calls from the multiplex PCR reads in MiXCR, one entry per CDR3 protein. Of over 300,000 distinct CDR3 sequences in the sample, around 13% were seen once. Sequencing was done on a sample of blood. These receptors came from a woman in her thirties or forties with Graves' ophthalmopathy. Each CDR3 is given with its conserved first and last residue. D genes are given only for firm matches. The listing skips clone size in some rows; elsewhere it reads once, few, many or a size class.

D gene: .
J gene: TRBJ1-3
clone size: .
V gene: TRBV20-1
CDR3 DNA: TGCAGTGCTAGAGCGGGCCGAAAAGGAAACACCATATATTTT
CDR3 protein: CSARAGRKGNTIYF

D gene: .
J gene: TRBJ2-5
clone size: many
V gene: TRBV29-1
CDR3 DNA: TGCAGCGTTGTGCGGAGTCAAGAGACCCAGTACTTC
CDR3 protein: CSVVRSQETQYF

D gene: .
J gene: TRBJ1-6
clone size: many
V gene: TRBV19
CDR3 DNA: TGTGCTAGTGGCCGAAGCTCCTATAATTCACCCCTCCACTTT
CDR3 protein: CASGRSSYNSPLHF

D gene: TRBD1
J gene: TRBJ2-7
clone size: many
V gene: TRBV28
CDR3 DNA: TGTGCCAGCAGTCTGGGACAGGGGGCGGGCGAGCAGTACTTC
CDR3 protein: CASSLGQGAGEQYF

D gene: .
J gene: TRBJ2-3
clone size: .
V gene: TRBV5-1
CDR3 DNA: TGCGCCAGCAGCTTCCGGGCGGATAGCACAGATACGCAGTATTTT
CDR3 protein: CASSFRADSTDTQYF

D gene: .
J gene: TRBJ2-2
clone size: .
V gene: TRBV20-1
CDR3 DNA: TGCAGTGCTAGAGATATGGCCGGGGAGCTGTTTTTT
CDR3 protein: CSARDMAGELFF

D gene: TRBD1
J gene: TRBJ2-5
clone size: .
V gene: TRBV9
CDR3 DNA: TGTGCCAGCAGCTTGGGGTTAGAGGGGGCGACCCAGTACTTC
CDR3 protein: CASSLGLEGATQYF

D gene: TRBD1
J gene: TRBJ1-2
clone size: many
V gene: TRBV7-2
CDR3 DNA: TGTGCCAGCAGCTTTGACTGGACAGGAATCTATGGCTACACCTTC
CDR3 protein: CASSFDWTGIYGYTF

D gene: .
J gene: TRBJ1-2
clone size: .
V gene: TRBV10-2
CDR3 DNA: TGCGCCAGCAGTGGAGGCGCACAGCGCTTTAACTATGGCTACACCTTC
CDR3 protein: CASSGGAQRFNYGYTF

D gene: .
J gene: TRBJ2-5
clone size: many
V gene: TRBV28
CDR3 DNA: TGTGCCAGCAGACCAGGAGGCCAAGAGACCCAGTACTTC
CDR3 protein: CASRPGGQETQYF

D gene: .
J gene: TRBJ2-3
clone size: many
V gene: TRBV7-9
CDR3 DNA: TGTGCCAGCGGTCAGACACTTATAAACACAGATACGCAGTATTTT
CDR3 protein: CASGQTLINTDTQYF

D gene: .
J gene: TRBJ2-7
clone size: many
V gene: TRBV20-1
CDR3 DNA: TGCACTGTCCGACCCAGAATCCTCTCCTACGAGCAGTACTTC
CDR3 protein: CTVRPRILSYEQYF

D gene: TRBD1
J gene: TRBJ2-1
clone size: many
V gene: TRBV20-1
CDR3 DNA: TGCAGTGCTAGAGTTCCAGGGGGTTTTGACAATGAGCAGTTCTTC
CDR3 protein: CSARVPGGFDNEQFF

D gene: .
J gene: TRBJ1-6
clone size: few
V gene: TRBV27
CDR3 DNA: TGTGCCAGCAGACAAGACAGACTGCGGGATTCACCCCTCCACTTT
CDR3 protein: CASRQDRLRDSPLHF

D gene: .
J gene: TRBJ1-1
clone size: many
V gene: TRBV6-6
CDR3 DNA: TGTGCCAGCAGTTACAGGGGCCCGTACTACACTGAAGCTTTCTTT
CDR3 protein: CASSYRGPYYTEAFF

D gene: .
J gene: TRBJ2-5
clone size: few
V gene: TRBV29-1
CDR3 DNA: TGCAGCGTTGAGTTTATTGTTGGTGAGACCCAGTACTTC
CDR3 protein: CSVEFIVGETQYF

D gene: .
J gene: TRBJ2-7
clone size: many
V gene: TRBV7-9
CDR3 DNA: TGTGCCAGCAGCTTAGCCAGGGCAGGGTTTAACGAGCAGTACTTC
CDR3 protein: CASSLARAGFNEQYF

D gene: .
J gene: TRBJ2-1
clone size: many
V gene: TRBV20-1
CDR3 DNA: TGCAGTGCCAGTGAGAGGGAGAATGAGCAGTTCTTC
CDR3 protein: CSASERENEQFF

D gene: TRBD1
J gene: TRBJ1-3
clone size: many
V gene: TRBV28
CDR3 DNA: TGTGCCAGCAGCCTACAGGGGGCGAATGGAAACACCATATATTTT
CDR3 protein: CASSLQGANGNTIYF

D gene: TRBD1
J gene: TRBJ1-2
clone size: few
V gene: TRBV3-1
CDR3 DNA: TGTGCCAGCAGTCCTACCGGGACAGGTCCCTATGGCTACACCTTC
CDR3 protein: CASSPTGTGPYGYTF

D gene: .
J gene: TRBJ1-1
clone size: few
V gene: TRBV27
CDR3 DNA: TGTGCCAGCAGTTTGGCGGGGCGCAACACTGAAGCTTTCTTT
CDR3 protein: CASSLAGRNTEAFF

D gene: .
J gene: TRBJ2-5
clone size: few
V gene: TRBV30
CDR3 DNA: TGTGCCTGGAGTGTAGGGACTGCTGGGACCCAGTACTTC
CDR3 protein: CAWSVGTAGTQYF

D gene: .
J gene: TRBJ2-3
clone size: many
V gene: TRBV6-1
CDR3 DNA: TGTGCCAGCAGTTCTCCCGACAGGACTAGCACAGATACGCAGTATTTT
CDR3 protein: CASSSPDRTSTDTQYF

D gene: TRBD1
J gene: TRBJ1-1
clone size: few
V gene: TRBV29-1
CDR3 DNA: TGCAGCGTCCACGACAGGGACACTGAAGCTTTCTTT
CDR3 protein: CSVHDRDTEAFF

D gene: TRBD1
J gene: TRBJ1-2
clone size: many
V gene: TRBV7-2
CDR3 DNA: TGTGCCAGCAGCGAAAGACAGGGAGGAGGCTACACCTTC
CDR3 protein: CASSERQGGGYTF

D gene: .
J gene: TRBJ1-1
clone size: many
V gene: TRBV15
CDR3 DNA: TGTGCCACCAGCAGAGGGGCGGACGCTACTGAAGCTTTCTTT
CDR3 protein: CATSRGADATEAFF

D gene: .
J gene: TRBJ1-1
clone size: few
V gene: TRBV27
CDR3 DNA: TGTGCCAGCAGCCCAAGACAGGAGGGGAACACTGAAGCTTTCTTT
CDR3 protein: CASSPRQEGNTEAFF

D gene: .
J gene: TRBJ2-3
clone size: few
V gene: TRBV29-1
CDR3 DNA: TGCAGCGTTGAAGATCTTGAGGGGGGGGTAAGGAATACGCAGTATTTT
CDR3 protein: CSVEDLEGGVRNTQYF

D gene: .
J gene: TRBJ1-6
clone size: .
V gene: TRBV12-3/TRBV12-4
CDR3 DNA: TGTGCCAGCAGTTTAACGGAGAATTCACCCCTCCACTTT
CDR3 protein: CASSLTENSPLHF

D gene: TRBD2
J gene: TRBJ2-1
clone size: .
V gene: TRBV18
CDR3 DNA: TGTGCCAGCTCACCACTCTCAACTAGCGGGAGAGGCAATGAGCAGTTCTTC
CDR3 protein: CASSPLSTSGRGNEQFF

D gene: .
J gene: TRBJ2-3
clone size: many
V gene: TRBV7-8
CDR3 DNA: TGTGCCAGCAGCTTAATGCCGGTCACAGATACGCAGTATTTT
CDR3 protein: CASSLMPVTDTQYF

D gene: TRBD1
J gene: TRBJ2-1
clone size: many
V gene: TRBV19
CDR3 DNA: TGTGCCAGTAGTACCCCAGGGGGCGGGTATAATGAGCAGTTCTTC
CDR3 protein: CASSTPGGGYNEQFF

D gene: .
J gene: TRBJ2-1
clone size: many
V gene: TRBV2
CDR3 DNA: TGTGCCAGCAGTGTGGGTGGCACAAATGAGCAGTTCTTC
CDR3 protein: CASSVGGTNEQFF

D gene: .
J gene: TRBJ2-1
clone size: many
V gene: TRBV7-9
CDR3 DNA: TGTGCCAGCAGGCCGGGACTGGGCTACAATGAGCAGTTCTTC
CDR3 protein: CASRPGLGYNEQFF

D gene: .
J gene: TRBJ2-1
clone size: many
V gene: TRBV10-2
CDR3 DNA: TGCGCCAGCAGTGAGTGGGGGACTTTGAACAATGAGCAGTTCTTC
CDR3 protein: CASSEWGTLNNEQFF

D gene: TRBD2
J gene: TRBJ2-7
clone size: .
V gene: TRBV6-5
CDR3 DNA: TGTGCCAGCAGTTACTCGCGGGCGGGAGGTTACGAGCAGTACTTC
CDR3 protein: CASSYSRAGGYEQYF

D gene: .
J gene: TRBJ1-2
clone size: many
V gene: TRBV7-2
CDR3 DNA: TGTGCCAGCAGCCCCCGCAGACATGGCTACACCTTC
CDR3 protein: CASSPRRHGYTF

D gene: TRBD2
J gene: TRBJ2-7
clone size: many
V gene: TRBV29-1
CDR3 DNA: TGCAGCGTTTTTGGACTAGCGGGAGGGTCCTACGAGCAGTACTTC
CDR3 protein: CSVFGLAGGSYEQYF

D gene: .
J gene: TRBJ1-1
clone size: many
V gene: TRBV6-1
CDR3 DNA: TGTGCCAGCAGCCATGGATTGGACACTGAAGCTTTCTTT
CDR3 protein: CASSHGLDTEAFF

D gene: .
J gene: TRBJ1-4
clone size: many
V gene: TRBV6-1
CDR3 DNA: TGTGCCAGCAGTGGGGACTACTCAACTAATGAAAAACTGTTTTTT
CDR3 protein: CASSGDYSTNEKLFF

D gene: TRBD2
J gene: TRBJ2-1
clone size: many
V gene: TRBV5-1
CDR3 DNA: TGCGCCAGCAGTTGGACTAGCGGGGGTAATGAGCAGTTCTTC
CDR3 protein: CASSWTSGGNEQFF

D gene: TRBD1
J gene: TRBJ2-7
clone size: .
V gene: TRBV5-4
CDR3 DNA: TGTGCCAGCAGCTCTCGGACAGGGATTTCTTCCTACGAGCAGTACTTC
CDR3 protein: CASSSRTGISSYEQYF

D gene: TRBD1
J gene: TRBJ2-3
clone size: many
V gene: TRBV12-3/TRBV12-4
CDR3 DNA: TGTGCCAGCAGTTTCGGGGACAGGGGGATATCAGATACGCAGTATTTT
CDR3 protein: CASSFGDRGISDTQYF

D gene: TRBD2
J gene: TRBJ2-1
clone size: many
V gene: TRBV4-1
CDR3 DNA: TGCGCCAGCAGCCGCACCATAGAGCGGGGGTCGTTCTTC
CDR3 protein: CASSRTIERGSFF

D gene: .
J gene: TRBJ1-2
clone size: many
V gene: TRBV12-3/TRBV12-4
CDR3 DNA: TGTGCCAGCAGTTTTTCCGGGGAATACTATGGTGGCTACACCTTC
CDR3 protein: CASSFSGEYYGGYTF

D gene: .
J gene: TRBJ2-2
clone size: few
V gene: TRBV19
CDR3 DNA: TGTGCCAGTAGGCGGACCGGGGAGCTGTTTTTT
CDR3 protein: CASRRTGELFF

D gene: .
J gene: TRBJ2-1
clone size: many
V gene: TRBV11-3
CDR3 DNA: TGTGCCAGCAGCTTGGAGGACCGTGGCTACAATGAGCAGTTCTTC
CDR3 protein: CASSLEDRGYNEQFF

D gene: .
J gene: TRBJ1-2
clone size: few
V gene: TRBV9
CDR3 DNA: TGTGCCAGCAGCGGGGGAGAAGGCGGGGTCTATGGCTACACCTTC
CDR3 protein: CASSGGEGGVYGYTF

D gene: .
J gene: TRBJ2-5
clone size: many
V gene: TRBV12-3/TRBV12-4
CDR3 DNA: TGTGCCAGCAGTTTTCTGGCCCTCCGGGAGACCCAGTACTTC
CDR3 protein: CASSFLALRETQYF

D gene: TRBD2
J gene: TRBJ2-4
clone size: .
V gene: TRBV6-6
CDR3 DNA: TGTGCCAGCAGTTACGGGGCTAGCGGGAGTCAGGGTTTTCAGTACTTC
CDR3 protein: CASSYGASGSQGFQYF

D gene: .
J gene: TRBJ2-6
clone size: .
V gene: TRBV2
CDR3 DNA: TGTGCCAGCAGTAGGGGGGGCGCGGGTGGGGCCAACGTCCTGACTTTC
CDR3 protein: CASSRGGAGGANVLTF

D gene: TRBD2
J gene: TRBJ2-3
clone size: .
V gene: TRBV15
CDR3 DNA: TGTGCCACCAGCGCTAGGACTAGCGGGGGTTCAAAGTATTTT
CDR3 protein: CATSARTSGGSKYF

D gene: TRBD1
J gene: TRBJ2-7
clone size: many
V gene: TRBV29-1
CDR3 DNA: TGCAGCGTTGGAGGGGTAGGGGGCGGACCGTCTTACGAGCAGTACTTC
CDR3 protein: CSVGGVGGGPSYEQYF

D gene: .
J gene: TRBJ1-5
clone size: .
V gene: TRBV15
CDR3 DNA: TGTGCCACCAGCAGGTCAAGGGACAATCAGCCCCAGCATTTT
CDR3 protein: CATSRSRDNQPQHF

D gene: .
J gene: TRBJ2-5
clone size: .
V gene: TRBV12-5
CDR3 DNA: TGTGCTAGTGGGGGCCAGGCCCTCCAGTACTTC
CDR3 protein: CASGGQALQYF

D gene: .
J gene: TRBJ2-2
clone size: many
V gene: TRBV3-1
CDR3 DNA: TGTGCCAGCAGCTCGCCCGTCGTCACCGGGGAGCTGTTTTTT
CDR3 protein: CASSSPVVTGELFF

D gene: .
J gene: TRBJ2-2
clone size: few
V gene: TRBV19
CDR3 DNA: TGTGCCAGTAGTATAAGCGTTTCTTCCGGGGAGCTGTTTTTT
CDR3 protein: CASSISVSSGELFF

D gene: .
J gene: TRBJ2-1
clone size: .
V gene: TRBV5-1
CDR3 DNA: TGCGCCAGCAGCCCGGTCGGTGGTGAGCAGTTCTTC
CDR3 protein: CASSPVGGEQFF

D gene: .
J gene: TRBJ1-6
clone size: .
V gene: TRBV3-1
CDR3 DNA: TGTGCCAGCAGCCAAGCTCGTGGTTCACCCCTCCACTTT
CDR3 protein: CASSQARGSPLHF

D gene: .
J gene: TRBJ2-1
clone size: .
V gene: TRBV20-1
CDR3 DNA: TGCAGTGCTAGAACAGGATCCAATGAGCAGTTCTTC
CDR3 protein: CSARTGSNEQFF